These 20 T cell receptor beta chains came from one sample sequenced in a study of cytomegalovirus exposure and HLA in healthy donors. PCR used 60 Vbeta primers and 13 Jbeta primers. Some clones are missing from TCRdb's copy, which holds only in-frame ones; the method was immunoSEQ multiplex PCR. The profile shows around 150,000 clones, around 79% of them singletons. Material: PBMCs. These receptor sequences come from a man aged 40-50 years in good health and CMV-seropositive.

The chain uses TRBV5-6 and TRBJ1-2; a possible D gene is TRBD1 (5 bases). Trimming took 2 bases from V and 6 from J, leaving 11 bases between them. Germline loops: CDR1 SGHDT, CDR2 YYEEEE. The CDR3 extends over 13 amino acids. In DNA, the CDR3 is TGTGCCAGCAGCTTTCTGGAGACAGATGGCTACACCTTC. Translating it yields CASSFLETDGYTF. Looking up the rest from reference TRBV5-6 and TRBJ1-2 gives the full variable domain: DAGVTQSPTHLIKTRGQQVTLRCSPKSGHDTVSWYQQALGQGPQFIFQYYEEEERQRGNFPDRFSGHQFPNYSSELNVNALLLGDSALYLCASSFLETDGYTFGSGTRLTVV.

The CDR3 sequence is CASSIDQASGNEQFF. The CDR3, as DNA: TGTGCCAGTAGTATAGATCAAGCTAGCGGCAATGAGCAGTTCTTC. J is TRBJ2-1 and V is TRBV19; TRBD2 aligns across 7 bases. V shed 0 bases, J shed 6 bases, and the junction held 5 bases outside the gene matches. The CDR3 contains 15 residues. Germline CDR1 LNHDA, CDR2 SQIVND (reference sequence).

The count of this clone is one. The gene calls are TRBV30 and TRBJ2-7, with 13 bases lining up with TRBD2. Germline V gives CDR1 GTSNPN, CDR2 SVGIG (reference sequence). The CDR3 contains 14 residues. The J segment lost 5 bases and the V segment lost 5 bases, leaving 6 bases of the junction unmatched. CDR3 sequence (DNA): TGTGCCTGGGAATGGACTAGCGGGAGCCACGAGCAGTACTTC. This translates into CAWEWTSGSHEQYF. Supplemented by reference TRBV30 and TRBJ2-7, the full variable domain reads SQTIHQWPATLVQPVGSPLSLECTVEGTSNPNLYWYRQAAGRGLQLLFYSVGIGQISSEVPQNLSASRPQDRQFILSSKKLLLSDSGFYLCAWEWTSGSHEQYFGPGTRLTVT.

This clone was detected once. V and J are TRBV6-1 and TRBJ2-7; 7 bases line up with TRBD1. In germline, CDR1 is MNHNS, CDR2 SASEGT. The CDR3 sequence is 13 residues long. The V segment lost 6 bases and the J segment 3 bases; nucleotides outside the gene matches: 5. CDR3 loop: CASSRQGDYEQYF. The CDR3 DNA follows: TGTGCCAGCAGCCGACAGGGAGACTACGAGCAGTACTTC.

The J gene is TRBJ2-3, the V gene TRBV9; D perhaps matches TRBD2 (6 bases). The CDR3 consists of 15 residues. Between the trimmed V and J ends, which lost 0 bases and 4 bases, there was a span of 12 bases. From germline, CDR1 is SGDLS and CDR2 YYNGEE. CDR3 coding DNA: TGTGCCAGCAGCGTAGGAAACGGGAGAGCAGATACGCAGTATTTT. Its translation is CASSVGNGRADTQYF.

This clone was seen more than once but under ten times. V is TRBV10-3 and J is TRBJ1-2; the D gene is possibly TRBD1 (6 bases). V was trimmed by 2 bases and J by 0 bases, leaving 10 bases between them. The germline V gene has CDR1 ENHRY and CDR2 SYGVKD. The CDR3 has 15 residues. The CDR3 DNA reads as TGTGCCATCAGTGAGACTCAGGGGACTAACTATGGCTACACCTTC. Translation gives CAISETQGTNYGYTF.

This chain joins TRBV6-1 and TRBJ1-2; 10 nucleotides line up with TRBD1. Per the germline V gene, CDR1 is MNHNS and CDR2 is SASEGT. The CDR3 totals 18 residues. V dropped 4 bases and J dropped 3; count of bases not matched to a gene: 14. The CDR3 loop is CASSASFWDRGKDYGYTF. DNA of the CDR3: TGTGCCAGCAGTGCCTCTTTTTGGGACAGGGGTAAAGACTATGGCTACACCTTC.

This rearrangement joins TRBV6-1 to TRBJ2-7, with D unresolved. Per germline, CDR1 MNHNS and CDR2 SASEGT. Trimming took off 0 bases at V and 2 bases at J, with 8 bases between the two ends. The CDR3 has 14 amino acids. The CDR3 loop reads CASSEARLPYEQYF. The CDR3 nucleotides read TGTGCCAGCAGTGAAGCGAGACTGCCCTACGAGCAGTACTTC.

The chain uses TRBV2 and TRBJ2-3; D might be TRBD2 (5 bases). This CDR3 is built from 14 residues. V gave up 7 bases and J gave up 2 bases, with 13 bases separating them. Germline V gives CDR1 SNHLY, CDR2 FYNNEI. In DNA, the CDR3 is TGTGCCAGCAAAGAGCGGTTCCTCACAGATACGCAGTATTTT. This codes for CASKERFLTDTQYF.

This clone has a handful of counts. In DNA form, the CDR3 reads TGTGCCAGCAGCCTGATAGCCGTGACCTACGAGCAGTACTTC. Encoded protein: CASSLIAVTYEQYF. The chain employs TRBV5-5 and TRBJ2-7; D gene ambiguous. Germline loops: CDR1 SGHKS, CDR2 YYEKEE (reference sequence). This CDR3 is built from 14 residues. V lost 4 bases and J lost 2, with 13 bases in between.

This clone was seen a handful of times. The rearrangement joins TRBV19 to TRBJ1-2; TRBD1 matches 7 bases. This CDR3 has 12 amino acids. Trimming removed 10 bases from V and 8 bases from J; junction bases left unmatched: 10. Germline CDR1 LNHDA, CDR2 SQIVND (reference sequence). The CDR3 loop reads CATHGQEPGYTF. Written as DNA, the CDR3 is TGTGCCACCCACGGACAGGAGCCCGGCTACACCTTC.

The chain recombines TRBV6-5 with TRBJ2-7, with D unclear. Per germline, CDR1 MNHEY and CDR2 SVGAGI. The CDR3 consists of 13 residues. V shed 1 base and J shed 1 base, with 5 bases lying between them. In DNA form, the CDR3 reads TGTGCCAGCAGTTACTTGTCGTCCTACGAGCAGTACTTC. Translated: CASSYLSSYEQYF.

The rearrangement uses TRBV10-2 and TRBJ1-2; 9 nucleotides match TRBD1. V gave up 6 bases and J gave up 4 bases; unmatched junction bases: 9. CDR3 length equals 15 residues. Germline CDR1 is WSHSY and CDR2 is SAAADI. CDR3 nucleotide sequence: TGCGCCAGCAGGGATATACAGGGGGCTAGCTATGGCTACACCTTC. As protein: CASRDIQGASYGYTF.

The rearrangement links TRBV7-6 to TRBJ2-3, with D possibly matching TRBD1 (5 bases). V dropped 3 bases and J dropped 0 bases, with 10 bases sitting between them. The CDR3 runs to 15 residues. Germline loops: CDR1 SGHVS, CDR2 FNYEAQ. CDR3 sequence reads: CASSFWGSSTDTQYF. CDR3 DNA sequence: TGTGCCAGCAGCTTTTGGGGCTCTAGCACAGATACGCAGTATTTT.

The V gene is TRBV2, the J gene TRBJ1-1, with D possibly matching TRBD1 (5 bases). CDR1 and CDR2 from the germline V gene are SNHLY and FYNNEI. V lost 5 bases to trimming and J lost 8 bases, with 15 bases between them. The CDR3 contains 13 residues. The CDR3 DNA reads TGTGCCAGCAGTCCATCCTGGGGCTTCGAAGCTTTCTTT. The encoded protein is CASSPSWGFEAFF.

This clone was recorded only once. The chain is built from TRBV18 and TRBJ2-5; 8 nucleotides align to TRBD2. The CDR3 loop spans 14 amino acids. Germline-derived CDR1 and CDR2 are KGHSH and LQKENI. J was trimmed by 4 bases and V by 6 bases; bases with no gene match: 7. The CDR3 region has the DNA TGTGCCAGCTCTCCGGGCCGGGGGGGAGAGACCCAGTACTTC. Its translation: CASSPGRGGETQYF.

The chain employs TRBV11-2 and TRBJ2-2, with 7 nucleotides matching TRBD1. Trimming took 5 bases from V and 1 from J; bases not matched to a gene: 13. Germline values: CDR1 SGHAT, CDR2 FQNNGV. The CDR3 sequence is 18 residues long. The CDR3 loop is CASSRTLGGQRNTGELFF. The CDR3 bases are TGTGCCAGCAGCAGAACCTTAGGGGGACAGAGGAACACCGGGGAGCTGTTTTTT.

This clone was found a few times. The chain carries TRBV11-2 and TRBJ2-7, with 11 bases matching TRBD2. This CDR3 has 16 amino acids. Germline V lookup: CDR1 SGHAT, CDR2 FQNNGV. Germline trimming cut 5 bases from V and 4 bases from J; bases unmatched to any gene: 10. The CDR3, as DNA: TGTGCCAGCAGCCAGCAGAGGGGGACTAGCGGATACGAGCAGTACTTC. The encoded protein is CASSQQRGTSGYEQYF.

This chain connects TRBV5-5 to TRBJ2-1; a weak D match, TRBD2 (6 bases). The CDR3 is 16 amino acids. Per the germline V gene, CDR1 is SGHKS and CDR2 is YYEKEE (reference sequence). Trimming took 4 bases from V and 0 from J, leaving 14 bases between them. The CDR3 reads CASSPKAGSSYNEQFF. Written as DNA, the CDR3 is TGTGCCAGCAGCCCAAAGGCGGGGAGCTCCTACAATGAGCAGTTCTTC.

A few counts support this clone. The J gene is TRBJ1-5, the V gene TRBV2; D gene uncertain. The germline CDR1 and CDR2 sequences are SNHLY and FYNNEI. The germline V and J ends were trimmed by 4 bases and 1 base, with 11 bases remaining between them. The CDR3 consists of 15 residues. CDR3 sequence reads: CASSAAGRSNQPQHF. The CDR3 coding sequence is TGTGCCAGCAGTGCTGCGGGAAGGAGCAATCAGCCCCAGCATTTT. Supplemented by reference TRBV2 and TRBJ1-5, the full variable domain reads EPEVTQTPSHQVTQMGQEVILRCVPISNHLYFYWYRQILGQKVEFLVSFYNNEISEKSEIFDDQFSVERPDGSNFTLKIRSTKLEDSAMYFCASSAAGRSNQPQHFGDGTRLSIL.